This T cell receptor (beta chain) was recorded in a study of blood T cell repertoires in COVID-19. Looking at the study overall: Some COVID-19 samples were acute and others convalescent; all came from the United States, Italy and Spain.

A few counts support this clone. Sequencing used immunoSEQ multiplex PCR; TCRdb keeps in-frame clones, though not all of them. Among over 40,000 clones listed, about 86% were seen once. Sequencing was done on a sample of peripheral blood. This sequence originates from an elderly woman with acute or convalescent COVID-19.

DNA of the CDR3: TGTGCCAGTAGTATCCCGGGACAGGGCTATGAAAAACTGTTTTTT. Its translation is CASSIPGQGYEKLFF. The chain is built from TRBV19 and TRBJ1-4, with 9 bases fitting TRBD1. This CDR3 contains 15 residues. CDR1 is LNHDA and CDR2 is SQIVND in the germline V gene (reference sequence). V gave up 3 bases and J gave up 6 bases; unmatched junction bases: 5.